These 14 T cell receptor beta chains share one sample of origin, sequenced in a study of cytomegalovirus exposure and HLA in healthy donors. With 60 Vbeta and 13 Jbeta primers, the PCR was carried out. TCRdb's copy holds only in-frame clones and misses some; the assay was immunoSEQ multiplex PCR. The data show about 170,000 clones, approximately 81% seen once. The sequenced sample was PBMCs. These receptor sequences come from a boy younger than 10 in good health and CMV-seronegative.

This clone appeared once. The chain is built from TRBV6-1 and TRBJ2-4; 15 nucleotides align to TRBD2. CDR1 is MNHNS and CDR2 is SASEGT in the germline V gene. The CDR3 consists of 15 residues. V trimming: 6 bases; J trimming: 5 bases; junction bases outside the gene matches: 2. CDR3 in amino acids: CASSGLAGGQNIQYF. The CDR3 DNA is TGTGCCAGCAGCGGACTAGCGGGGGGGCAAAACATTCAGTACTTC.

J is TRBJ2-1 and V is TRBV5-6, with 7 bases identical to TRBD2. Trimming removed 0 bases from V and 0 bases from J; junction bases left unmatched: 6. CDR1 is SGHDT, CDR2 YYEEEE, per germline. The CDR3 is 17 residues long. CDR3 sequence reads: CASSLEASGYSYNEQFF. In DNA form, the CDR3 reads TGTGCCAGCAGCTTGGAAGCTAGCGGATACTCCTACAATGAGCAGTTCTTC.

The CDR3 DNA sequence: TGTGCCAGCTTCGAGGGGGACAATGGCTACACCTTC. This sequence encodes CASFEGDNGYTF. The chain joins TRBV7-9 to TRBJ1-2, with a possible D match to TRBD1 (6 bases). This CDR3 contains 12 residues. V dropped 8 bases and J dropped 6 bases, with 13 bases sitting between them. Germline CDR1 is SEHNR and CDR2 is FQNEAQ (reference sequence).

The V and J genes are TRBV7-6 and TRBJ2-7, with 10 bases identical to TRBD2. Germline lookup yields CDR1 SGHVS and CDR2 FNYEAQ. The CDR3 length is 18 residues. V lost 5 bases to trimming and J lost 5 bases; unmatched junction nucleotides: 18. CDR3 amino acids: CASSPMGPAGGFEDEQYF. CDR3 coding DNA: TGTGCCAGCAGCCCTATGGGGCCAGCGGGAGGGTTCGAAGACGAGCAGTACTTC.

The rearrangement joins TRBV29-1 to TRBJ1-2; 8 nucleotides agree with TRBD1. The junction had 6 bases not matched to a gene; V was cut back by 0 bases and J by 3 bases. Germline CDR1 is SQVTM and CDR2 is ANQGSEA. The CDR3 loop spans 15 amino acids. DNA of the CDR3: TGCAGCGTTGAAGATACCGGACAGGGACACTATGGCTACACCTTC. Translating gives CSVEDTGQGHYGYTF.

The chain recombines TRBV2 with TRBJ2-1, with 10 positions matching TRBD2. V dropped 7 bases and J dropped 6; count of bases not matched to a gene: 9. Germline assignment: CDR1 SNHLY and CDR2 FYNNEI. This CDR3 has 15 amino acids. The CDR3 reads CASTLKRGGPNEQFF. CDR3 DNA: TGTGCCAGCACCCTGAAGCGGGGGGGCCCCAATGAGCAGTTCTTC.

The genes are TRBV27 and TRBJ2-7; 7 positions agree with TRBD2. This CDR3 contains 16 residues. Trimming removed 0 bases from V and 4 bases from J; junction bases left unmatched: 9. Per the germline V gene, CDR1 is MNHEY and CDR2 is SMNVEV (reference sequence). The CDR3 sequence: CASSLSLGLIKYEQYF. The CDR3 bases are TGTGCCAGCAGTTTATCTTTGGGACTAATTAAATACGAGCAGTACTTC.

V is TRBV6-6 and J is TRBJ2-7; 9 nucleotides agree with TRBD2. Trimming took 6 bases from V and 2 from J; bases not matched to a gene: 11. The CDR3 is 16 amino acids. CDR1 and CDR2 from the germline V gene are MNHNY and SVGAGI (reference sequence). The DNA of the CDR3 is TGTGCCAGCAGCCTAACCGGGACTAGCCTGACCTACGAGCAGTACTTC. Protein product: CASSLTGTSLTYEQYF.

The chain uses TRBV11-2 and TRBJ2-5; 8 bases align to TRBD1. The last part of the DNA fits TRBJ2-7 better; the J call may be wrong. This CDR3 comprises 15 residues. CDR1 is SGHAT, CDR2 FQNNGV, per germline. CDR3: CASSPDLTGVDEQYF. For the CDR3, the DNA is TGTGCCAGCAGCCCAGACCTGACAGGGGTCGACGAGCAGTACTTC.

This sequence joins TRBV7-9 and TRBJ2-3; 9 nucleotides align to TRBD1. The trim removed 4 bases at V and 3 bases at J, leaving 11 bases unmatched. In germline, CDR1 is SEHNR, CDR2 FQNEAQ (reference sequence). This CDR3 region has 17 residues. The CDR3 DNA follows: TGTGCCAGCAGCTATGCGGGGTGGGACAGGGCTACAGATACGCAGTATTTT. Translating it yields CASSYAGWDRATDTQYF.

The count of this clone is one. CDR3 DNA: TGTGCCAGCAGCTTGTGGCCCGTCAGCACAGATACGCAGTATTTT. Its translation is CASSLWPVSTDTQYF. The chain joins TRBV7-6 to TRBJ2-3, with D uncertain. In germline, CDR1 is SGHVS, CDR2 FNYEAQ. V was clipped by 3 bases and J by 0 bases, with 10 bases between them. CDR3 length: 15 amino acids.

The genes are TRBV29-1 and TRBJ1-1; unclear D gene. CDR3 length equals 13 residues. The germline CDR1 and CDR2 sequences are SQVTM and ANQGSEA. V was trimmed by 4 bases and J by 3 bases, leaving 12 bases between them. CDR3 residues: CSVVGVIYTEAFF. The CDR3 coding sequence is TGCAGCGTTGTCGGGGTAATATACACTGAAGCTTTCTTT.

The chain joins TRBV18 to TRBJ2-7, with TRBD1 matching 8 bases. This CDR3 comprises 15 residues. Germline values: CDR1 KGHSH, CDR2 LQKENI. Germline trimming cut 2 bases from V and 6 bases from J; bases unmatched to any gene: 9. CDR3 sequence (DNA): TGTGCCAGCTCACCAGCGCAGGGGGCGCTTGCCGAGCAGTACGTC. Amino acids: CASSPAQGALAEQYV.

V is TRBV18 and J is TRBJ2-3, with 9 positions matching TRBD2. Germline lookup yields CDR1 KGHSH and CDR2 LQKENI. CDR3 length: 18 residues. The junction had 14 bases not matched to a gene; V was cut back by 5 bases and J by 2 bases. The CDR3: CASSTGDGRLADTDTQYF. The CDR3 region has the DNA TGTGCCAGCTCAACGGGGGACGGGAGACTAGCGGACACAGATACGCAGTATTTT.